This T cell receptor beta chain was identified during a study of naive and memory T cell subsets. Two oligonucleotides, mixed equimolar, formed the beta constant-region primer covering TRBC1 and TRBC2. The ligated cDNA underwent four PCR rounds using SP2 and nested alpha and beta constant-region primers. TCRdb passed the UMI-ligation and nested PCR reads through MiXCR, listing each CDR3 protein once. The sample includes about 34,000 distinct CDR3 sequences, 15% to 20% of them seen just once. V gave up 5 bases and J gave up 2 bases; unmatched junction bases: 6. Looked up from germline, CDR1 is SGHTA and CDR2 is FQGNSA. The CDR3 spans 14 residues.

Material for sequencing was effector memory CD4+ T cells from blood. Subset denoted: effector memory, CD45RA- CD27-. The gene calls are TRBV7-2 and TRBJ2-7; TRBD1 matches at 7 bases. The receptor comes from a human donor in good health. The CDR3 loop reads CASSTRTGPYEQYF. CDR3 bases: TGTGCCAGCAGCACCCGGACAGGTCCCTACGAGCAGTACTTC.